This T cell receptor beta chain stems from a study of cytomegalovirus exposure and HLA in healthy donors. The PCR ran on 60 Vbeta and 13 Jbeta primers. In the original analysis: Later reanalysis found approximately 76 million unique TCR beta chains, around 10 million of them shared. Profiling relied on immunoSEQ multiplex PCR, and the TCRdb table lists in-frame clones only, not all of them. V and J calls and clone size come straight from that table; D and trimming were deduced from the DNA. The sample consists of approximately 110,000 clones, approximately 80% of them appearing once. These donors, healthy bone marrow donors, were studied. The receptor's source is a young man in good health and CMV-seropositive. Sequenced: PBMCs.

The CDR3 DNA sequence: TGTGCCAGCAGCTTAGGACAGGTTCTCGAGCAGTACTTC. Its protein is CASSLGQVLEQYF. This chain connects TRBV11-1 to TRBJ2-7, with D perhaps TRBD1 (6 bases). The CDR3 covers 13 residues. V was clipped by 1 base and J by 6 bases, with 10 bases between them. The germline V gene has CDR1 SGHAT and CDR2 FQDESV (reference sequence).